Listed here is a single TCR beta chain. The data stem from a study of neoadjuvant anti-PD-1 for oral cavity cancer. Here immunoSEQ multiplex PCR was the method, and the copy in TCRdb shows in-frame clones only, minus some. This sample has fewer than 90,000 clones, with roughly four fifths found just once. Germline V lookup: CDR1 SQVTM, CDR2 ANQGSEA. This CDR3 is built from 13 residues. V was trimmed by 8 bases and J by 2 bases, leaving 15 bases between them. The sequence was collected from a person between 35 and 79 years old with oral cavity squamous cell carcinoma. The chain is built from TRBV29-1 and TRBJ1-2, with D tentatively TRBD1 (5 bases). This specimen was PBMCs, taken before nivolumab (anti-PD-1) treatment. This chain's CDR3 is CSTGAAANYGYTF. CDR3 DNA: TGCAGCACCGGGGCCGCGGCGAACTATGGCTACACCTTC.